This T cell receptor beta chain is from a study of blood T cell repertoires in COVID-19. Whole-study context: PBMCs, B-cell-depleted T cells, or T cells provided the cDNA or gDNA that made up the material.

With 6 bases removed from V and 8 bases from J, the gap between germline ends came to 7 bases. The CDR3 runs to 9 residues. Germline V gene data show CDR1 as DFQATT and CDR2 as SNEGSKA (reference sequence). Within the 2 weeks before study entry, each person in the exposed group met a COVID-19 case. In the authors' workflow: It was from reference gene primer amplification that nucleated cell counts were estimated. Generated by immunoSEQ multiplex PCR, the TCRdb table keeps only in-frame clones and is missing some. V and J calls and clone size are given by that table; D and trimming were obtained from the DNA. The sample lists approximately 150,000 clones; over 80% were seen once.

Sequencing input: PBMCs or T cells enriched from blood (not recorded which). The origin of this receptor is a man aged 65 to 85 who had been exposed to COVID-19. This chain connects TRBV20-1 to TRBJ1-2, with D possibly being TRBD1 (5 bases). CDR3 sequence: CSAGGGYTF. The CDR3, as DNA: TGCAGTGCCGGGGGGGGCTACACCTTC.